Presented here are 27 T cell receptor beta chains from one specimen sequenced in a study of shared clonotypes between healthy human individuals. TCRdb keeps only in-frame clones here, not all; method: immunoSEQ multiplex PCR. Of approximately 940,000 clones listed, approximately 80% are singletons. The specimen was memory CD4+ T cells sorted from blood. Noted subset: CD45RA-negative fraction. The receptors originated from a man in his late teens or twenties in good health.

The chain's CDR3 is CASSLGLAGVTDTQYF. CDR3 nucleotides: TGTGCCAGCAGCCTTGGACTAGCGGGGGTTACAGATACGCAGTATTTT. V usage is TRBV11-3 and J usage is TRBJ2-3; 13 bases map to TRBD2. J was trimmed by 3 bases and V by 5 bases; bases with no gene match: 5. Germline-derived CDR1 and CDR2 are SGHNT and YENEEA. CDR3 size: 16 residues.

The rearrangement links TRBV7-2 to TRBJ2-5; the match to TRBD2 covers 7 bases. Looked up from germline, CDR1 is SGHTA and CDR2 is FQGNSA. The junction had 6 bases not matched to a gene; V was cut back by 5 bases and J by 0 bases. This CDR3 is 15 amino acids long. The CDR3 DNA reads TGTGCCAGCAGCCTCAGCGGGAATTACCAAGAGACCCAGTACTTC. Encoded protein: CASSLSGNYQETQYF.

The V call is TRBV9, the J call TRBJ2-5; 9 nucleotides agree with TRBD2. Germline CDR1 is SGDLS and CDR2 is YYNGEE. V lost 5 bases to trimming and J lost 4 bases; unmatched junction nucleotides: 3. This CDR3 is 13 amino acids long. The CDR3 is CASRTSGLETQYF. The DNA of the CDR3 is TGTGCCAGCAGGACTAGCGGTTTAGAGACCCAGTACTTC.

CDR3 nucleotides: TGTGCCAGCCGCTACCGGGCCTCAAGGGTCGGGGAGCTGTTTTTT. Translating gives CASRYRASRVGELFF. The chain carries TRBV7-9 and TRBJ2-2; D not certain. V was cut by 8 bases and J by 7 bases, with 20 bases left in between. Looked up from germline, CDR1 is SEHNR and CDR2 is FQNEAQ (reference sequence). The length of the CDR3 is 15 residues.

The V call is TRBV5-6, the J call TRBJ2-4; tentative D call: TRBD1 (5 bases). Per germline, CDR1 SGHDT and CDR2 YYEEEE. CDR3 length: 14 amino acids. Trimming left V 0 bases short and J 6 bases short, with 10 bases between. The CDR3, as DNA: TGTGCCAGCAGCTTGGAAGGGGAAGCAAACATTCAGTACTTC. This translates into CASSLEGEANIQYF.

In DNA form, the CDR3 reads TGTGCCAGCAGCTTGGCATGGACAGCCAATTCACCCCTCCACTTT. Amino acids: CASSLAWTANSPLHF. The rearrangement links TRBV7-2 to TRBJ1-6, with D possibly matching TRBD1 (6 bases). This CDR3 has 15 residues. V lost 3 bases, J lost 7 bases, and 13 bases lay in between. Germline assignment: CDR1 SGHTA and CDR2 FQGNSA.

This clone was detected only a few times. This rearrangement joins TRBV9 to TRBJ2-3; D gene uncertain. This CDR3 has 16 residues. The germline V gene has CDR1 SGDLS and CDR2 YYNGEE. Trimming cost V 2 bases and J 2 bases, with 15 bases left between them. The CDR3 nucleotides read TGTGCCAGCAGCGTCCAGACCCTGGGGAACACAGATACGCAGTATTTT. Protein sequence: CASSVQTLGNTDTQYF.

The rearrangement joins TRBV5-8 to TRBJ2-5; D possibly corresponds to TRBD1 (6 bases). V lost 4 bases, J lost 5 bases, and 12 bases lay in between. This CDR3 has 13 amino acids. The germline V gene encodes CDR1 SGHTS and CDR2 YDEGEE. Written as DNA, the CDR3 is TGTGCCAGCAGCCAAACAGGGTCGGAGACCCAGTACTTC. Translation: CASSQTGSETQYF. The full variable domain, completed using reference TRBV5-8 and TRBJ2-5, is EAGVTQSPTHLIKTRGQQATLRCSPISGHTSVYWYQQALGLGLQFLLWYDEGEERNRGNFPPRFSGRQFPNYSSELNVNALELEDSALYLCASSQTGSETQYFGPGTRLLVL.

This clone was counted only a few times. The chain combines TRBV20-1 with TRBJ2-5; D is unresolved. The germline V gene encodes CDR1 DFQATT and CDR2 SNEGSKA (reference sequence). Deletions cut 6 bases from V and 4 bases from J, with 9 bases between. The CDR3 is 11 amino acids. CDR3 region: CSAWVAETQYF. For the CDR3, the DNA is TGCAGTGCCTGGGTCGCAGAGACCCAGTACTTC.

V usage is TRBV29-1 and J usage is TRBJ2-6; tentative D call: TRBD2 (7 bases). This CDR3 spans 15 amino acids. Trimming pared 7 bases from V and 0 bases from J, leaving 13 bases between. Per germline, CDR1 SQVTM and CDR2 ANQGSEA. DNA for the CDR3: TGCAGCGCCCGGGGGGCGGGCTCTGGGGCCAACGTCCTGACTTTC. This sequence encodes CSARGAGSGANVLTF.

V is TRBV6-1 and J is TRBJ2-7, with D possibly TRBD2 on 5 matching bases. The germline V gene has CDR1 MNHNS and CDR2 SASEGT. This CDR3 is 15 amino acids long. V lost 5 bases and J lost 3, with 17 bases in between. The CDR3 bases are TGTGCCAGCAGTCCCCGGGCCCTAGCTAACTACGAGCAGTACTTC. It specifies CASSPRALANYEQYF.

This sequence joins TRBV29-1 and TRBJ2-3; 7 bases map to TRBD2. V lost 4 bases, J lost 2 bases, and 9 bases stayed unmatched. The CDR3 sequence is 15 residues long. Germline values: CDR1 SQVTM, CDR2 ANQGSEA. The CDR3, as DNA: TGCAGCGTTGTGGGGCTAGCGGCTCTCACAGATACGCAGTATTTT. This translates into CSVVGLAALTDTQYF.

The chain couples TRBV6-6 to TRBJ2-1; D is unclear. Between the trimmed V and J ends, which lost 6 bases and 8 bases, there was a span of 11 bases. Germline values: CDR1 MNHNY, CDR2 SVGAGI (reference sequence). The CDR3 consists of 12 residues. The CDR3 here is CASSRLSYEQFF. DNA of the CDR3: TGTGCCAGCAGCAGACTCTCGTATGAGCAGTTCTTC.

In DNA, the CDR3 is TGTGCCAGCAGCTTAGGACGGGGGGCCCAAGAGACCCAGTACTTC. Its translation is CASSLGRGAQETQYF. The chain has TRBV7-2 and TRBJ2-5, with D possibly being TRBD2 (7 bases). The germline CDR1 and CDR2 sequences are SGHTA and FQGNSA. The V and J ends lost 1 base and 1 base respectively, with 10 bases between them. The CDR3 has 15 amino acids.

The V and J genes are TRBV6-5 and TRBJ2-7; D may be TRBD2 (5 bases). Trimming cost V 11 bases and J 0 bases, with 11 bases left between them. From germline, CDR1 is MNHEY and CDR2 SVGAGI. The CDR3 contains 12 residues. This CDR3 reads CASTGNSYEQYF. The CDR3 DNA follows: TGTGCCTCCACCGGGAACTCCTACGAGCAGTACTTC.

The CDR3 here is CSVEWQNTDTQYF. CDR3 DNA sequence: TGCAGCGTTGAGTGGCAGAACACAGATACGCAGTATTTT. The chain recombines TRBV29-1 with TRBJ2-3, with unresolved D. Germline assignment: CDR1 SQVTM and CDR2 ANQGSEA. V lost 3 bases, J lost 2 bases, and 9 bases lay in between. The CDR3 sequence is 13 residues long.

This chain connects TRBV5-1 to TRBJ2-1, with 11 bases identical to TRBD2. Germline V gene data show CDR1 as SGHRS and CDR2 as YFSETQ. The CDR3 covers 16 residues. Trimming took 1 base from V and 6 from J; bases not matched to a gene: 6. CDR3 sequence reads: CASSLYIAGGGNEQFF. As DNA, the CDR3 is TGCGCCAGCAGCTTGTATATAGCGGGAGGGGGCAATGAGCAGTTCTTC.

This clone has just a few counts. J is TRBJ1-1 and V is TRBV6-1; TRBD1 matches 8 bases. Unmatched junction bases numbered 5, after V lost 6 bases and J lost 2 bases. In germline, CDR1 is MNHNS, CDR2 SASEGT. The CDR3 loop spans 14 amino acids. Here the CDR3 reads CASRTGDPNTEAFF. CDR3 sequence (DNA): TGTGCCAGCAGGACAGGGGACCCAAACACTGAAGCTTTCTTT.

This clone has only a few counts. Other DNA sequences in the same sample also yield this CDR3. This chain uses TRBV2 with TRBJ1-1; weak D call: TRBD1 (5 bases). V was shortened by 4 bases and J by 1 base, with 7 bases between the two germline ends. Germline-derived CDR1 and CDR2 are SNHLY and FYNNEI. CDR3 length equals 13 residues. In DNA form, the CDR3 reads TGTGCCAGCAGTGGGGGGAGGAACACTGAAGCTTTCTTT. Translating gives CASSGGRNTEAFF.

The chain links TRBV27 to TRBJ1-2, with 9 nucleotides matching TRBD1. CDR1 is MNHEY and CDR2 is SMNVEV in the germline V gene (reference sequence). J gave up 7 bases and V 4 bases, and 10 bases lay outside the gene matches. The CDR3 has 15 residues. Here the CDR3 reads CASSSPGQGSFGYTF. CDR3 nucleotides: TGTGCCAGCAGTTCCCCGGGACAGGGCTCGTTTGGCTACACCTTC.

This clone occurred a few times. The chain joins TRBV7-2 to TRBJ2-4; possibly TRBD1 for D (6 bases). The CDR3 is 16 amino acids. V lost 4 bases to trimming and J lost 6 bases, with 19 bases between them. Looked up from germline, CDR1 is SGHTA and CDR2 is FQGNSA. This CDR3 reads CASSSRTALKGNIQYF. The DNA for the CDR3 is TGTGCCAGCAGCTCTCGGACAGCTCTAAAGGGAAACATTCAGTACTTC.

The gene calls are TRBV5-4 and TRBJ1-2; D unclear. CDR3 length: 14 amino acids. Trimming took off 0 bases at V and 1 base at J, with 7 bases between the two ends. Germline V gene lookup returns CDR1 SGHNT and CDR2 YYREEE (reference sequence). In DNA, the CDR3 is TGTGCCAGCAGCTTGGGCCAGGTTAACTATGGCTACACCTTC. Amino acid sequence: CASSLGQVNYGYTF.

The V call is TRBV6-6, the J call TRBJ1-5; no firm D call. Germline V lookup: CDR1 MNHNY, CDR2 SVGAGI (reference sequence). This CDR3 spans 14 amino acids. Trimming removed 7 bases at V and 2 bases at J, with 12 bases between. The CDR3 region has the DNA TGTGCCAGCACCACAAGGGTAGGCAATCAGCCCCAGCATTTT. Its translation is CASTTRVGNQPQHF.

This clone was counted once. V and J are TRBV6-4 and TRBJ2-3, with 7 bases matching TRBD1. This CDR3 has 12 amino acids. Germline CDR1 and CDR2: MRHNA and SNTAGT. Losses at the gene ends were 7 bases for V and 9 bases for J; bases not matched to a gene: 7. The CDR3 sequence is CASNRGPGTQYF. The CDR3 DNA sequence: TGTGCCAGCAACAGGGGCCCCGGCACGCAGTATTTT.

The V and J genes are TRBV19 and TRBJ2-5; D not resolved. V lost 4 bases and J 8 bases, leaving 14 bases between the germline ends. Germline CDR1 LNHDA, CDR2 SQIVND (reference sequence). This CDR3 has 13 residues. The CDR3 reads CASSNIGPGTQYF. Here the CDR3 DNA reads TGTGCCAGTAGTAACATAGGTCCAGGTACCCAGTACTTC.

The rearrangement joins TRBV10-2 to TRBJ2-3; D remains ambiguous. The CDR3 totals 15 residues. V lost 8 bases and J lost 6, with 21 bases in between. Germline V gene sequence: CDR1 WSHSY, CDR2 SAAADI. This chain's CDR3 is CASAFGGAPADTQYF. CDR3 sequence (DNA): TGCGCCAGCGCCTTCGGCGGAGCTCCCGCGGATACGCAGTATTTT.

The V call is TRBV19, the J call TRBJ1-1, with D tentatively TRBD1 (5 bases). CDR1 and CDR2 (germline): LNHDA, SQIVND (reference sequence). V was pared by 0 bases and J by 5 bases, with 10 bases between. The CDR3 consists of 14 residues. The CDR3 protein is CASSIELAGTEAFF. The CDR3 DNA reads TGTGCCAGTAGTATAGAGTTGGCAGGGACTGAAGCTTTCTTT.